This TCR beta chain was identified in a study of CD8 T cells in Susac syndrome. CD8+ and CD4+ T cells circulating in blood were sequenced for TCR beta. It was negative isolation that provided the CD8+ and CD4+ T cells, whereas TEMRA cells were enriched by FACS. Germline CDR1 is SGHTA and CDR2 is FQGNSA. The CDR3 consists of 13 residues. V gave up 6 bases and J gave up 5 bases, with 13 bases separating them. Findings and caveats of the study: The authors acknowledged that their TCR sequencing and HLA analysis involved a relatively small number of individuals.

With random hexamers, reverse transcription was performed on about 0.5 to 1 ug of RNA. Across 54 Vbeta and 13 Jbeta, TCR beta CDR3 was amplified with immunoSEQ multiplex PCR. MiXCR, applied by TCRdb to the immunoSEQ multiplex PCR reads, yields one record per CDR3 protein. The sample lists about 200,000 distinct CDR3 sequences; over 85% were seen once. Remarks on this clonotype: Its specificity is unknown.

The receptor's source is a human donor in good health. The V and J genes are TRBV7-2 and TRBJ2-5; D is possibly TRBD2 (6 bases). The sequenced sample consisted of CD4+ T cells from PBMCs. The CDR3 DNA is TGTGCCAGCAGGTCTTCGGGAGTGGAGACCCAGTACTTC. The encoded protein is CASRSSGVETQYF.